This TCR beta chain came from a study of blood T cell repertoires in COVID-19. About the study: Italy, Spain and the United States were the sources of the convalescent and acute COVID-19 samples.

Germline V CDR1 and CDR2: MGHRA, YSYEKL. V lost 6 bases and J lost 0, with 12 bases in between. The CDR3 runs 15 residues. Participants, roughly 18 to 89 years old, spanned fewer than 30 US areas. Participants were placed into cohorts based on the clinical history they reported. Some clones are missing from TCRdb's copy, which holds only in-frame ones; the method was immunoSEQ multiplex PCR. The sample has around 160,000 clones; 88% are singletons. The sequence came from a woman aged 25 to 39 with acute COVID-19. V usage is TRBV4-1 and J usage is TRBJ1-3; D remains unclear. Sample: PBMCs or T cells enriched from blood (not recorded which). The CDR3 DNA reads TGCGCCAGCAGATCTATTGAACTCTCTGGAAACACCATATATTTT. This codes for CASRSIELSGNTIYF.